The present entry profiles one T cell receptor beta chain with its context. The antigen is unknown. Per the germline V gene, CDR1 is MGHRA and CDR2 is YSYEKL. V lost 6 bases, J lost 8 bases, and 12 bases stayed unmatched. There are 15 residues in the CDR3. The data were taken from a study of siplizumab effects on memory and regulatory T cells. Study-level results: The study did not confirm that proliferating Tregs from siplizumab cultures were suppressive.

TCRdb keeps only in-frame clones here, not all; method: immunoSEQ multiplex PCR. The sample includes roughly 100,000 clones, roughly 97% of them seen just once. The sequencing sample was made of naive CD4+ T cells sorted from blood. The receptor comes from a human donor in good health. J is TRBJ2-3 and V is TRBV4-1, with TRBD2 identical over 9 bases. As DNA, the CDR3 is TGCGCCAGCAGTGACGGGCGGGGGGGCCCAGGTACGCAGTATTTT. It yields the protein CASSDGRGGPGTQYF.